This T cell receptor (beta chain) came from a study of graft-versus-host responses after intestinal transplantation. Background on the study: Among the recipients, all got anti-thymocyte globulin induction and then tacrolimus and steroids for around 3 years. Overall study results and limits: Early post-transplant HvG declines showed an association with peak circulating GvH clone levels.

Libraries were prepared by immunoSEQ multiplex PCR; TCRdb keeps only in-frame clonotypes and omits some of them. Of 1,500 to 2,000 clones in the sample, about 38% were seen once. CDR1 LNHNV and CDR2 YYDKDF come from the germline V gene (reference sequence). The V gene end was trimmed by 0 bases and the J gene end by 6 bases; junction bases not matched to a gene: 2. The CDR3 has 16 residues. Irradiated, violet-dye-labeled stimulators (around 200,000) were plated alongside around 200,000 CFSE-labeled responders. Both CD3+CD4+ and CD3+CD8+ responders that were proliferating and CFSE-low underwent sorting after the reaction.

The sample here was alloreactive CD8+ T cells from a mixed lymphocyte reaction culture, taken before transplantation. The subset: CFSE-low proliferating T cells sorted from roughly six-day pre-transplant mixed lymphocyte reaction (GvH or HvG direction). V is TRBV15 and J is TRBJ2-1; 13 bases agree with TRBD2. This TCR derives from a human patient who was an organ donor for intestinal transplantation. In DNA form, the CDR3 reads TGTGCCACCAGCAGAGATTGGACTAGCGGGGGCAATGAGCAGTTCTTC. This sequence encodes CATSRDWTSGGNEQFF.